What follows are 9 T cell receptor beta chains derived from one specimen sequenced in a study of blood T cell repertoires in COVID-19. Sequencing was performed with immunoSEQ multiplex PCR; in TCRdb, only in-frame clones are kept and a portion is missing. The sample carries 200,000 to 250,000 clones, roughly 85% recorded once. Sequenced input: PBMCs or T cells enriched from blood (not recorded which). All receptors derive from a woman between 40 and 55 years old with acute COVID-19.

The chain employs TRBV27 and TRBJ1-2, with D perhaps matching TRBD1 (5 bases). Germline-derived CDR1 and CDR2 are MNHEY and SMNVEV (reference sequence). The ends were cut back, 10 bases at V and 0 bases at J, with 12 bases in the middle. The CDR3 is 13 amino acids. The CDR3 is CATGDLTNYGYTF. The CDR3 region has the DNA TGTGCCACGGGGGACTTAACTAACTATGGCTACACCTTC.

The count of this clone is one. The chain recombines TRBV30 with TRBJ1-2; no firm D call. Germline CDR1 GTSNPN, CDR2 SVGIG (reference sequence). Trimming removed 2 bases at V and 8 bases at J, with 9 bases between. This CDR3 is built from 11 residues. The CDR3 sequence is CAWSLREGYTF. The CDR3 DNA sequence: TGTGCCTGGAGTCTAAGGGAGGGCTACACCTTC.

The genes are TRBV9 and TRBJ2-1, with 10 bases aligning to TRBD2. The V and J ends lost 0 bases and 4 bases, in that order; junction bases with no gene match: 1. The CDR3 sequence is 15 residues long. The germline V gene has CDR1 SGDLS and CDR2 YYNGEE. This CDR3 is CASSVELAGYNEQFF. CDR3 sequence (DNA): TGTGCCAGCAGCGTAGAACTAGCGGGGTACAATGAGCAGTTCTTC.

The CDR3 loop is CASSVESSGSSSTDTQYF. The CDR3 DNA is TGTGCCAGCAGCGTAGAGAGTAGCGGGAGTTCGAGCACAGATACGCAGTATTTT. The V call is TRBV9, the J call TRBJ2-3; 9 bases agree with TRBD2. The trim removed 0 bases at V and 0 bases at J, leaving 8 bases unmatched. Germline V gene lookup returns CDR1 SGDLS and CDR2 YYNGEE. The CDR3 covers 18 residues.

On this clone itself: Other DNA sequences in the same sample also yield this CDR3. The chain is built from TRBV9 and TRBJ2-1, with 8 bases aligning to TRBD2. V trimming: 2 bases; J trimming: 2 bases; junction bases outside the gene matches: 3. This CDR3 region has 15 residues. From germline, CDR1 is SGDLS and CDR2 YYNGEE. For the CDR3, the DNA is TGTGCCAGCAGCGTCACTAGCGGTACCTACAATGAGCAGTTCTTC. It is translated as CASSVTSGTYNEQFF.

The rearrangement links TRBV7-6 to TRBJ2-3; D is perhaps TRBD2 (6 bases). In germline, CDR1 is SGHVS, CDR2 FNYEAQ. The CDR3 is 15 residues long. V lost 3 bases, J lost 0 bases, and 10 bases lay in between. CDR3 DNA sequence: TGTGCCAGCAGCTTGGGGGGAGCGAGCACAGATACGCAGTATTTT. This encodes CASSLGGASTDTQYF.

The chain recombines TRBV6-1 with TRBJ2-7, with TRBD1 as a possible D gene (5 bases). The V gene's germline CDR1 is MNHNS and CDR2 SASEGT. There are 14 residues in the CDR3. Between the trimmed V and J ends, which lost 1 base and 4 bases, there was a span of 11 bases. The CDR3 reads CASSEGTTKYEQYF. CDR3 in DNA: TGTGCCAGCAGTGAAGGGACAACCAAATACGAGCAGTACTTC.

This chain connects TRBV3-1 (or the pseudogene TRBV3-2) to TRBJ2-3, with 8 positions matching TRBD2. V shed 0 bases and J 2 bases; nucleotides not matched to a gene: 7. This CDR3 is built from 17 residues. Germline assignment: CDR1 LGHDT and CDR2 YNNKEL (reference sequence). Written as DNA, the CDR3 is TGTGCCAGCAGCCAAGATTCTTCGGGAGGGTACACAGATACGCAGTATTTT. Translating it yields CASSQDSSGGYTDTQYF.

A word on this clone: Different DNA sequences within this sample yield the same CDR3. The chain couples TRBV27 to TRBJ2-1; TRBD2 might be the D (6 bases). The CDR3 is 14 residues long. V lost 3 bases to trimming and J lost 2 bases, with 8 bases between them. Germline V CDR1 and CDR2: MNHEY, SMNVEV (reference sequence). Here the CDR3 reads CASSFSGAYNEQFF. CDR3 DNA: TGTGCCAGCAGTTTTTCGGGGGCCTACAATGAGCAGTTCTTC.